This TCR beta chain was documented in a study of T cell clonality in common variable immunodeficiency. Findings and caveats of the study: Reportedly, TCR beta sequences from common variable immunodeficiency showed fewer deletions and N-nucleotide insertions.

The V end lost 11 bases, the J end lost 3 bases, and 11 bases lay between the germline ends. There are 11 residues in the CDR3. Sequencing used immunoSEQ multiplex PCR; TCRdb keeps in-frame clones, though not all of them. This sample carries 35,000 to 45,000 clones, none of them present only once. This clone was seen repeatedly, ten times or more. Its antigen is currently unknown. Sequencing ends 3 residues short of the CDR3 end; the germline J gene provides the rest. The sample consisted of peripheral blood mononuclear cells. The chain combines TRBV23-1 with TRBJ2-7, with a possible D match to TRBD2 (6 bases). TRBV23-1 is sorted into the ORF group, with uncertain function. The source is a person between 18 and 69 years old in good health. This chain's CDR3 is CASTGDYEQYF. Partial CDR3 DNA: TGCGCCTCTACGGGGGACTACGAG.